The 29 T cell receptor beta chains below come from one sample, sequenced in a study of blood T cells in healthy people across ages (dated by TCRdb to between 2015 and 2017). Receptor amplification or capture employed 5' RACE. Instrument on record: Illumina HiSeq 2500. A second PCR of 7 to 11 cycles was performed with a sample-barcoded 5' primer and a J-beta primer mix. The raw public data were reprocessed by TCRdb itself: fastp quality trimming at Q25, MiXCR clonotype calling, in-frame beta chains only. Rows merge per CDR3 protein into single entries with the most common DNA and genes. The sample contains around 870,000 distinct CDR3 sequences, around 30% of them found a single time. Roughly 17% of the sample is held by the ten biggest clonotypes. Sequenced input: blood. These receptors were taken from a woman of 80 years or more in good health.

This clonotype was detected only a few times. The chain is built from TRBV6-2 or TRBV6-3 and TRBJ2-3; D remains ambiguous. CDR3 length equals 14 residues. CDR1 is MNHEY and CDR2 is SVGEGT in the germline V gene. V shed 6 bases and J shed 2 bases, with 12 bases lying between them. In nucleotides, the CDR3 is TGTGCCAGCAGCGTGGCAGGCTACACAGATACGCAGTATTTT. Translating gives CASSVAGYTDTQYF.

This clonotype was detected many times. The chain joins TRBV6-2 or TRBV6-3 to TRBJ2-5; D may be TRBD1 (5 bases). CDR1 and CDR2 (germline): MNHEY, SVGEGT. There are 15 residues in the CDR3. V was pared by 6 bases and J by 2 bases, with 16 bases between. The CDR3 loop reads CASRGWRQRQETQYF. CDR3 coding DNA: TGTGCCAGCAGAGGCTGGAGACAGAGACAAGAGACCCAGTACTTC.

The chain combines TRBV5-1 with TRBJ2-3; 7 positions match TRBD1. V shed 4 bases, J shed 5 bases, and the junction held 7 bases outside the gene matches. The CDR3 spans 14 residues. Germline CDR1 reads SGHRS; CDR2 reads YFSETQ. The CDR3: CASSRQGTGDTQYF. Written as DNA, the CDR3 is TGCGCCAGCAGCCGACAGGGCACGGGAGATACGCAGTATTTT.

The rearrangement uses TRBV2 and TRBJ2-5; possible D gene TRBD2, 5 bases. The J call is doubtful: the DNA matches TRBJ2-7 better. The CDR3 runs to 14 residues. Looked up from germline, CDR1 is SNHLY and CDR2 is FYNNEI. The DNA of the CDR3 is TGTGCCAGCAATGGCGAAGTGGAGGCCTACGAGCAGTACTTC. It yields the protein CASNGEVEAYEQYF.

V and J are TRBV20-1 and TRBJ2-2; 8 bases match TRBD2. This CDR3 comprises 15 residues. Germline V lookup: CDR1 DFQATT, CDR2 SNEGSKA (reference sequence). The V and J ends lost 2 bases and 6 bases, in that order; junction bases with no gene match: 8. The CDR3 protein is CSARSGGGVPGELFF. In DNA form, the CDR3 reads TGCAGTGCTAGATCCGGGGGGGGAGTCCCCGGGGAGCTGTTTTTT.

The chain has TRBV7-2 and TRBJ2-5; D uncertain. V was clipped by 1 base and J by 0 bases, with 12 bases between them. CDR1 and CDR2 from the germline V gene are SGHTA and FQGNSA. CDR3 length: 16 residues. The CDR3 reads CASSLETYPYQETQYF. The CDR3 nucleotides read TGTGCCAGCAGCTTAGAGACCTACCCGTACCAAGAGACCCAGTACTTC.

V and J are TRBV28 and TRBJ1-6; D uncertain. The CDR3 consists of 16 residues. The ends were cut back, 4 bases at V and 5 bases at J, with 15 bases in the middle. CDR1 is MDHEN and CDR2 is SYDVKM in the germline V gene. The CDR3: CASSYKIEWDNSPLHF. The CDR3 region has the DNA TGTGCCAGCAGTTATAAGATAGAGTGGGATAATTCACCCCTCCACTTT.

As to this clonotype: A read error is possible here, since a much larger clone lies one base away. The V gene is TRBV7-2, the J gene TRBJ2-3, with 13 nucleotides matching TRBD2. The trim removed 6 bases at V and 6 bases at J, leaving 12 bases unmatched. CDR1 is SGHTA and CDR2 is FQGNSA in the germline V gene. CDR3 size: 17 residues. In DNA, the CDR3 is TGTGCCAGCAGTTATCCGGGACTAGCGGGGAATAGGGATACGCAGTATTTT. This codes for CASSYPGLAGNRDTQYF.

At least ten counts were recorded for this clonotype. In nucleotides, the CDR3 is TGTGCCAGCAGCTTAGCCCTCCTAGGTGGCGCAAGCTCCTACAATGAGCAGTTCTTC. It translates to CASSLALLGGASSYNEQFF. The chain couples TRBV7-9 to TRBJ2-1; D is ambiguous. Germline lookup yields CDR1 SEHNR and CDR2 FQNEAQ (reference sequence). V was pared by 0 bases and J by 0 bases, with 18 bases between. The CDR3 has 19 amino acids. Variable domain in full (rest from reference TRBV7-9 and TRBJ2-1): DTGVSQNPRHKITKRGQNVTFRCDPISEHNRLYWYRQTLGQGPEFLTYFQNEAQLEKSRLLSDRFSAERPKGSFSTLEIQRTEQGDSAMYLCASSLALLGGASSYNEQFFGPGTRLTVL.

This clonotype was seen ten or more times. Given a much more abundant clone one base away, this may be a read error. The chain links TRBV10-3 to TRBJ2-5, with a weak D call TRBD2 (6 bases). There are 14 residues in the CDR3. The V end was cut by 2 bases, the J end by 11 bases, with 18 bases between. Looked up from germline, CDR1 is ENHRY and CDR2 is SYGVKD. The chain's CDR3 is CAISEVSGAGEQYF. In DNA form, the CDR3 reads TGTGCCATCAGTGAGGTATCGGGAGCGGGTGAGCAGTACTTC.

The V call is TRBV5-1, the J call TRBJ2-3; 14 bases match TRBD2. Germline V gene lookup returns CDR1 SGHRS and CDR2 YFSETQ. This CDR3 region has 17 residues. With V trimmed by 0 bases and J by 4 bases, 4 bases remained unmatched. CDR3 coding DNA: TGCGCCAGCAGCTTGGCCGGACTAGCGGGAGGACCAGATACGCAGTATTTT. Protein: CASSLAGLAGGPDTQYF.

The V gene is TRBV29-1, the J gene TRBJ2-5; D call uncertain. Germline assignment: CDR1 SQVTM and CDR2 ANQGSEA. V lost 4 bases and J lost 0, with 12 bases in between. The CDR3 is 14 amino acids. The CDR3 region has the DNA TGCAGCGTTGGTCGGGCCCAGTACCAAGAGACCCAGTACTTC. Its protein product is CSVGRAQYQETQYF.

This clonotype came up a few times. CDR3 in amino acids: CASRMGSGGSPGELFF. The CDR3 DNA follows: TGTGCCAGCAGGATGGGATCAGGGGGTTCCCCCGGGGAGCTGTTTTTT. The genes are TRBV6-1 and TRBJ2-2; 7 bases line up with TRBD1. J gave up 6 bases and V 6 bases, and 13 bases lay outside the gene matches. Germline V CDR1 and CDR2: MNHNS, SASEGT. The CDR3 is 16 amino acids.

This clonotype was recorded at least ten times. J is TRBJ2-4 and V is TRBV7-2, with D perhaps matching TRBD1 (6 bases). The V gene lost 5 bases and the J gene lost 9 bases, with 17 bases spanning the gap. Germline V gene data show CDR1 as SGHTA and CDR2 as FQGNSA. This CDR3 is 14 amino acids long. In DNA form, the CDR3 reads TGTGCCAGCAGCCCCGAGGGGGTTATAGGCATTCAGTACTTC. Translated: CASSPEGVIGIQYF.

This clonotype was counted ten times or more. J is TRBJ1-2 and V is TRBV5-1, with TRBD1 as a possible D gene (6 bases). V shed 4 bases and J shed 8 bases, with 15 bases lying between them. Germline loops: CDR1 SGHRS, CDR2 YFSETQ. This CDR3 is 13 amino acids long. CDR3 loop: CASSADRIGGYTF. DNA for the CDR3: TGCGCCAGCAGCGCCGACAGGATTGGGGGCTACACCTTC.

This chain connects TRBV30 to TRBJ2-7, with no clear D. Per germline, CDR1 GTSNPN and CDR2 SVGIG (reference sequence). There are 15 residues in the CDR3. Trimming stripped 2 bases from V and 6 bases from J, with 20 bases between. Here the CDR3 reads CAWSSRGSLYFEQYF. CDR3 nucleotides: TGTGCCTGGAGTTCCCGAGGCTCCCTTTATTTCGAGCAGTACTTC.

This chain uses TRBV15 with TRBJ1-2; D uncertain. Germline assignment: CDR1 LNHNV and CDR2 YYDKDF (reference sequence). Trimming stripped 0 bases from V and 4 bases from J, with 15 bases between. The CDR3 is made up of 16 amino acids. CDR3 sequence (DNA): TGTGCCACCAGCAGAGATCAAGGCACATACGCCTATGGCTACACCTTC. It translates to CATSRDQGTYAYGYTF.

This clonotype showed up many times. The CDR3 DNA is TGTGCCAGCAGTTTATCCTCCAGACTAGCGGGGCTGCTCAATGAGCAGTTCTTC. Translated, it gives CASSLSSRLAGLLNEQFF. This chain uses TRBV27 with TRBJ2-1, with TRBD2 matching 11 bases. CDR1 is MNHEY, CDR2 SMNVEV, per germline (reference sequence). The CDR3 covers 18 residues. V lost 0 bases to trimming and J lost 6 bases; unmatched junction nucleotides: 10.

J is TRBJ2-1 and V is TRBV19, with 10 bases lining up with TRBD2. The CDR3 has 14 residues. Per the germline V gene, CDR1 is LNHDA and CDR2 is SQIVND (reference sequence). Unmatched junction bases numbered 8, after V lost 5 bases and J lost 10 bases. This CDR3 is CASSSLAGVGEQFF. CDR3 nucleotides: TGTGCCAGTAGTTCTCTAGCGGGGGTTGGAGAGCAGTTCTTC.

This chain uses TRBV3-1 with TRBJ2-2; a possible D gene is TRBD2 (6 bases). Germline assignment: CDR1 LGHDT and CDR2 YNNKEL (reference sequence). The CDR3 has 16 amino acids. V was trimmed by 8 bases and J by 0 bases, leaving 16 bases between them. The CDR3 here is CASCTARLANTGELFF. The CDR3 DNA reads as TGTGCCAGCTGTACGGCTCGACTAGCGAACACCGGGGAGCTGTTTTTT.

There are many counts of this clonotype. The rearrangement uses TRBV20-1 and TRBJ1-2; no reliable D call. Germline loops: CDR1 DFQATT, CDR2 SNEGSKA (reference sequence). V was shortened by 8 bases and J by 3 bases, with 13 bases between the two germline ends. CDR3 length: 12 amino acids. The CDR3 sequence is CSPFGTDYGYTF. The DNA for the CDR3 is TGCAGTCCCTTCGGTACTGACTATGGCTACACCTTC.

This clonotype was seen ten or more times. V gene TRBV5-1 combines with J gene TRBJ2-1, with TRBD2 as a possible D gene (7 bases). CDR3 length equals 17 residues. The ends were cut back, 3 bases at V and 8 bases at J, with 24 bases in the middle. The V gene's germline CDR1 is SGHRS and CDR2 YFSETQ. The CDR3, as DNA: TGCGCCAGCAGCTCCGGTCCTTGGGGGGGGGGCGTTTATGAGCAGTTCTTC. Amino acid sequence: CASSSGPWGGGVYEQFF.

This clonotype was picked up many times. The chain links TRBV18 to TRBJ2-7; the D is unclear. Trimming left V 4 bases short and J 3 bases short, with 7 bases between. This CDR3 has 12 amino acids. Germline V CDR1 and CDR2: KGHSH, LQKENI. The CDR3 region has the DNA TGTGCCAGCTCACGGGAACTCTACGAGCAGTACTTC. Translated, it gives CASSRELYEQYF.

This clonotype was seen only a few times. The chain carries TRBV6-2 or TRBV6-3 and TRBJ1-2, with a possible D match to TRBD1 (6 bases). V was trimmed by 6 bases and J by 5 bases, leaving 13 bases between them. The CDR3 contains 13 residues. Germline CDR1 is MNHEY and CDR2 is SVGEGT. The CDR3 spells CASSRGQLYGYTF. CDR3 sequence (DNA): TGTGCCAGCAGCAGAGGACAGCTATATGGCTACACCTTC.

This clonotype showed up just a few times. V usage is TRBV18 and J usage is TRBJ1-1; D gene ambiguous. Between the trimmed V and J ends, which lost 2 bases and 4 bases, there was a span of 5 bases. This CDR3 spans 12 amino acids. Germline-derived CDR1 and CDR2 are KGHSH and LQKENI. Here the CDR3 reads CASSPGPTEAFF. The CDR3 DNA is TGTGCCAGCTCACCAGGGCCCACTGAAGCTTTCTTT.

This clonotype was seen repeatedly, ten times or more. The chain recombines TRBV20-1 with TRBJ1-5; D gene uncertain. V lost 3 bases and J lost 1, with 16 bases in between. The CDR3 runs 16 residues. Germline CDR1 DFQATT, CDR2 SNEGSKA (reference sequence). The CDR3 nucleotides read TGCAGTGCTAGGGATAGTCGGAGTCCGAGCAATCAGCCCCAGCATTTT. It is translated as CSARDSRSPSNQPQHF.

The rearrangement links TRBV6-2 or TRBV6-3 to TRBJ2-7; the match to TRBD1 covers 9 bases. CDR1 MNHEY and CDR2 SVGEGT come from the germline V gene. With 6 bases clipped from V and 7 bases from J, the junction kept 19 bases outside the gene matches. The length of the CDR3 is 17 residues. The CDR3 protein is CASRRNPGTGMHNEQYF. The CDR3 DNA follows: TGTGCCAGCAGACGAAACCCCGGGACAGGGATGCACAATGAGCAGTACTTC.

This clonotype turned up a few times. This sequence joins TRBV5-1 and TRBJ1-1; D gene uncertain. With 1 base removed from V and 11 bases from J, the gap between germline ends came to 15 bases. Germline V gene lookup returns CDR1 SGHRS and CDR2 YFSETQ. CDR3 length: 13 residues. The CDR3 is CASSLSEARQAFF. The CDR3 region has the DNA TGCGCCAGCAGCTTGTCGGAGGCCCGGCAGGCTTTCTTT.

This chain connects TRBV6-2 or TRBV6-3 to TRBJ2-5; no clear D gene. The V gene's germline CDR1 is MNHEY and CDR2 SVGEGT. This CDR3 is built from 14 residues. With 2 bases removed from V and 4 bases from J, the gap between germline ends came to 11 bases. This CDR3 reads CASSYALSRETQYF. In nucleotides, the CDR3 is TGTGCCAGCAGTTACGCTTTGTCAAGAGAGACCCAGTACTTC.